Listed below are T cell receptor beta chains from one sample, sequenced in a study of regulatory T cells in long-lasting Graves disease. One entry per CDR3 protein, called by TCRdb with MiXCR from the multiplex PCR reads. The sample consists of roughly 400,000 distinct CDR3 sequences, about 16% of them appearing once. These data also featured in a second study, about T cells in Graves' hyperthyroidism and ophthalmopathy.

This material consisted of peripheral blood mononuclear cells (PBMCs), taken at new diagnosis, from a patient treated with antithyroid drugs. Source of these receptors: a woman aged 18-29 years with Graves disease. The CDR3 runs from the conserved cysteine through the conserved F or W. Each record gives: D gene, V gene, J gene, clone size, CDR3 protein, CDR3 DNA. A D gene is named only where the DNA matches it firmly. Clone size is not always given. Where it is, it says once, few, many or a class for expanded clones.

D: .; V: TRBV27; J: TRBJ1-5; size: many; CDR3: CASSFQGRRQPQHF; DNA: TGTGCCAGCAGTTTCCAGGGACGCCGGCAGCCCCAGCATTTT
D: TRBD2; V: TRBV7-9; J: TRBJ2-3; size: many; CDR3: CASSLKTSSNTQYF; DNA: TGTGCCAGCAGCTTAAAGACTAGCTCCAATACGCAGTATTTC
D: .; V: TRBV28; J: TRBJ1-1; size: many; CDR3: CASSPGALNAEAFF; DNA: TGTGCCAGCAGTCCCGGGGCTTTAAACGCTGAAGCTTTCTTT
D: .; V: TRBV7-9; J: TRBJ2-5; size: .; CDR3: CASRAGRVELETQYF; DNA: TGTGCCAGCAGGGCTGGCAGAGTGGAGCTAGAGACCCAGTACTTC
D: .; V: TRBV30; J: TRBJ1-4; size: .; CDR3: CAWSLGAEKLFF; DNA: TGTGCCTGGAGTTTGGGGGCTGAAAAACTGTTTTTT
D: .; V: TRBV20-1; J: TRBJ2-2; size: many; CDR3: CSASGLRVAGELFF; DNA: TGCAGTGCTAGTGGACTGCGCGTGGCCGGGGAGCTGTTTTTT
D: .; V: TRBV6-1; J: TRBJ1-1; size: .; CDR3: CASSPQVRTRYTEAFF; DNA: TGTGCCAGCAGTCCCCAAGTCAGGACCAGATACACTGAAGCTTTCTTT
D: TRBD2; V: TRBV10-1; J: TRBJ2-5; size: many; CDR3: CASSGGTSGVQTQYF; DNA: TGCGCCAGCAGTGGAGGGACTAGCGGGGTACAGACCCAGTACTTC
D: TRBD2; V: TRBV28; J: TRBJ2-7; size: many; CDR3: CASIGLAGPYEQYF; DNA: TGTGCCAGCATAGGACTAGCCGGACCCTACGAGCAGTACTTC
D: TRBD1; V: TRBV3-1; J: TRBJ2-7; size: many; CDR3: CASSRGTGSSYEQYF; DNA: TGTGCCAGCAGCCGCGGGACAGGGAGCTCCTACGAGCAGTACTTC
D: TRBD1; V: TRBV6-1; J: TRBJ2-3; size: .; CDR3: CASSHRGRGTDTQYF; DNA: TGTGCCAGCAGTCACAGGGGTCGGGGCACAGATACGCAGTATTTT
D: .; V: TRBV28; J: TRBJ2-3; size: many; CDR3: CASKSLTGTQYF; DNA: TGTGCCAGCAAAAGTTTGACGGGTACGCAGTATTTT
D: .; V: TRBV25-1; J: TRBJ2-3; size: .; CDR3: CASSEYDWGQPKTDTQYF; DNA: TGTGCCAGCAGTGAATATGATTGGGGCCAGCCGAAGACAGATACGCAGTATTTT
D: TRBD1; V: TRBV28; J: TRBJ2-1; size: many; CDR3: CASSAGTGLNEQFF; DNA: TGTGCCAGCAGTGCCGGGACAGGGTTGAATGAGCAGTTCTTC
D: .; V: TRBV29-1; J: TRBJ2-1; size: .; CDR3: CSVHSTLPYNEQFF; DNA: TGCAGCGTTCATAGCACACTCCCCTACAATGAGCAGTTCTTC
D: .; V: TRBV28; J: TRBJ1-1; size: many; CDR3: CASSNFPEAFF; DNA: TGTGCCAGCAGCAATTTCCCTGAAGCTTTCTTT
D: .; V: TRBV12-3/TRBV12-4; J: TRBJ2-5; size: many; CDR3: CASRKAGEETQYF; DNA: TGTGCCAGCAGAAAAGCGGGTGAGGAGACCCAGTACTTC
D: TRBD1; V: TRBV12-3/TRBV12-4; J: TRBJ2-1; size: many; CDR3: CASSWGQGAYNEQFF; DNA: TGTGCCAGCAGTTGGGGACAGGGGGCCTACAATGAGCAGTTCTTC
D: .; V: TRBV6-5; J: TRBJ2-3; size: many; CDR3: CASSYSGTSTDTQYF; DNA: TGTGCCAGCAGTTACTCCGGGACTAGCACAGATACGCAGTATTTT
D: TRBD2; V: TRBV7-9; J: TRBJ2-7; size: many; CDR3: CASSLVLAGGPSYEQYF; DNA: TGTGCCAGCAGCTTAGTTTTAGCGGGAGGTCCCTCCTACGAGCAGTACTTC
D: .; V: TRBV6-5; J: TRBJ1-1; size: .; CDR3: CASSYRRDTEAFF; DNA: TGTGCCAGCAGTTACAGGAGGGACACTGAAGCTTTCTTT
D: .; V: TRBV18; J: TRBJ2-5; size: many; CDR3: CASGLTEQETQYF; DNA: TGTGCCAGCGGGTTAACGGAACAAGAGACCCAGTACTTC
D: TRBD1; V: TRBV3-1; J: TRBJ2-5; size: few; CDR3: CASSQGRQGMGEGTQYF; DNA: TGTGCCAGCAGCCAAGGCAGACAGGGAATGGGTGAAGGGACCCAGTACTTC
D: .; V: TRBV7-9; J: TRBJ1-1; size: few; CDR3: CASSLEDGDTEAFF; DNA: TGTGCCAGCAGCTTAGAAGATGGGGACACTGAAGCTTTCTTT
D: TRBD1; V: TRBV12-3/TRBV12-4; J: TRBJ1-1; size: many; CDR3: CASSSYRGGGTEAFF; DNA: TGTGCCAGCAGTTCCTACAGGGGAGGGGGGACTGAAGCTTTCTTT
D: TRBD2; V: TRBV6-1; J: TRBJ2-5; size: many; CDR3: CASALDYSGRIQETQYF; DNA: TGTGCCAGCGCGCTTGATTATAGCGGGAGGATCCAAGAGACCCAGTACTTC
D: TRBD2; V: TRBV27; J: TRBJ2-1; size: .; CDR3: CASSSPGLDSDSSFF; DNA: TGTGCCAGCAGTTCCCCGGGACTAGATTCCGATTCGTCGTTCTTC
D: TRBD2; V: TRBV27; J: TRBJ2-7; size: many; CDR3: CASKPSGLSYEQYF; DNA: TGTGCCAGCAAACCTAGCGGCCTCTCCTACGAGCAGTACTTC
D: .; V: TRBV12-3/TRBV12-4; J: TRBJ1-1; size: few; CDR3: CASSTLKLGAFF; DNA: TGTGCCAGCAGTACCCTTAAACTTGGAGCTTTCTTT
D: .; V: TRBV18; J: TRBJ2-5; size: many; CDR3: CASSPGLDLETQYF; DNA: TGTGCCAGCTCACCAGGGTTGGATTTGGAGACCCAGTACTTC
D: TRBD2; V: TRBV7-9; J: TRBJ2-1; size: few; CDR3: CASSLPLIRTSGRIYNEQFF; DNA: TGTGCCAGCAGCTTACCCCTGATCCGGACTAGCGGGAGAATTTACAATGAGCAGTTCTTC
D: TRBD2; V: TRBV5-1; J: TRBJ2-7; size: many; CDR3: CASSLAPGLSGSGEQYF; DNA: TGCGCCAGCAGCTTGGCCCCAGGACTTAGCGGGAGTGGTGAGCAGTACTTC
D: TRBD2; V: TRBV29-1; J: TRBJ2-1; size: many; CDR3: CSGALGLAGVHEQFF; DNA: TGCAGCGGGGCGCTGGGACTAGCGGGAGTCCATGAGCAGTTCTTC
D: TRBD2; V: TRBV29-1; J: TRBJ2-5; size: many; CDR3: CSGLLLAGETQYF; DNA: TGCAGCGGCCTCCTACTAGCGGGAGAGACCCAGTACTTC
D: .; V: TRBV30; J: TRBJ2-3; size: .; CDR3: CAWRLGAMQYF; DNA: TGTGCCTGGAGGCTGGGAGCCATGCAGTATTTT
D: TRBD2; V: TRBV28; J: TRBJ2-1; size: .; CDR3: CASNLAGVNEQFF; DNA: TGTGCCAGCAATCTAGCGGGAGTGAATGAGCAGTTCTTC
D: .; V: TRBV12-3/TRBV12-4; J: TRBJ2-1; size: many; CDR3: CASSLGPTGNNEQFF; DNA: TGTGCCAGCAGTTTAGGGCCTACGGGTAACAATGAGCAGTTCTTC
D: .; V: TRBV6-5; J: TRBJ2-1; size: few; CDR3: CASSYKGEQFF; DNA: TGTGCCAGCAGTTACAAGGGGGAGCAGTTCTTC
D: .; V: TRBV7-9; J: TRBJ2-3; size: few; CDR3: CASAPGGTDTQYF; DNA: TGTGCCAGCGCCCCGGGAGGCACAGATACGCAGTATTTT
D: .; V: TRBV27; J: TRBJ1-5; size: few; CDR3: CASSLTGHLSNQPQHF; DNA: TGTGCCAGCAGCCTCACGGGACACCTTAGCAATCAGCCCCAGCATTTT
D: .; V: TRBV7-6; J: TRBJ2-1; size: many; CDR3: CASSLTSSSYNEQFF; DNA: TGTGCCAGCAGCCTCACATCGAGCTCCTACAATGAGCAGTTCTTC
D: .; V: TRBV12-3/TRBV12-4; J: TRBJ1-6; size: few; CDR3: CASSYLLNTGTPLHF; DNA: TGTGCCAGCAGTTACCTTCTGAACACCGGCACACCCCTCCACTTT
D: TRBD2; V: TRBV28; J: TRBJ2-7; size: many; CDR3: CASRGTSGRSWRTYEQYF; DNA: TGTGCCAGCAGAGGGACTAGCGGGAGATCTTGGAGGACCTACGAGCAGTACTTC
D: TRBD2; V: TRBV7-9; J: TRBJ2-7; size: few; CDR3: CAGSQRLGTSGQTPSYEQYF; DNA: TGTGCCGGCAGCCAACGACTCGGGACTAGCGGACAGACACCCTCCTACGAGCAGTACTTC
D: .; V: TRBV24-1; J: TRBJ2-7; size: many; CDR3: CATSDTGTPTYEQYF; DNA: TGTGCCACCAGTGACACCGGGACACCGACCTACGAGCAGTACTTC
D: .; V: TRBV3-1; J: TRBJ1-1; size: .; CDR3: CAVGGEDTEAFF; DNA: TGTGCCGTCGGGGGGGAGGACACTGAAGCTTTCTTT
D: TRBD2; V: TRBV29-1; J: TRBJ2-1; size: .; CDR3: CSVEGLAGGGSYNEQFF; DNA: TGCAGCGTTGAGGGACTAGCGGGCGGAGGCTCCTACAATGAGCAGTTCTTC
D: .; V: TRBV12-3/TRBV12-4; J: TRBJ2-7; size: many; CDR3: CASSKRQARGGEQYF; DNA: TGTGCCAGCAGTAAGAGACAGGCCCGGGGAGGCGAGCAGTACTTC
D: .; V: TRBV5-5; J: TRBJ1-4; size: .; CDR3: CASSHLASTNEKLFF; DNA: TGTGCCAGCAGCCACCTGGCCTCAACTAATGAAAAACTGTTTTTT
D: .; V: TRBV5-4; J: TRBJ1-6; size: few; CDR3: CASSQQGGVNSPLHF; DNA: TGTGCCAGCAGCCAACAAGGTGGGGTTAATTCACCCCTCCACTTT
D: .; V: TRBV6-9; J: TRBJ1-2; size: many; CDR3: CASSSDPGVIKGYTF; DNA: TGTGCCAGCAGTTCCGACCCCGGGGTAATCAAAGGCTACACCTTC
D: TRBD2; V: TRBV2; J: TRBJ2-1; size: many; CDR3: CASSEERESYNEQFF; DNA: TGTGCCAGCAGTGAGGAGCGGGAGAGCTACAATGAGCAGTTCTTC
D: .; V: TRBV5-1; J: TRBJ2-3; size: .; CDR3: CASSPPPPTDTQYF; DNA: TGCGCCAGCAGCCCCCCCCCCCCCACAGATACGCAGTATTTT
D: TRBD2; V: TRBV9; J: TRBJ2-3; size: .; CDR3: CASSVADPSGTRFTDTQYF; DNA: TGTGCCAGCAGCGTAGCTGACCCTAGCGGGACTCGGTTCACAGATACGCAGTATTTT